Detailed here is one TCR beta chain. TCRdb's table, derived via immunoSEQ multiplex PCR, lists solely in-frame clones and lacks some. The repertoire has 60,000 to 80,000 clones, roughly nine tenths of them found once; the top ten carry over 3.5%. This sample was taken from a study of technical replicates of blood from several donors. After removal of 3 bases from V and 4 bases from J, the junction contained 2 bases not matched to a gene. This CDR3 has 15 amino acids. CDR1 and CDR2 (germline): LNHNV, YYDKDF (reference sequence). The chain carries TRBV15 and TRBJ1-5; 11 bases agree with TRBD1. The sequenced material came from PBMCs. The receptor was isolated from a human donor in good health. Some clones in this sample may be carry-over from other donors' samples. CDR3 sequence reads: CATSSGTGGNQPQHF. The DNA for the CDR3 is TGTGCCACCAGCAGCGGGACAGGGGGAAATCAGCCCCAGCATTTT.